This entry lists 14 T cell receptor beta chains sequenced from one sample in a study of monozygotic twins with inflammatory bowel disease. Using the 5' RACE reads, TCRdb records one entry per CDR3 protein without DNA. The table gives some 160,000 distinct CDR3 sequences; the top ten clones make up 7.4% of it. Material: blood. These receptors all come from a human donor with ulcerative colitis or Crohn's disease, or a healthy co-twin of an affected twin (not recorded which).

The genes are TRBV29-1 and TRBJ2-7; the TRBD1 assignment by TCRdb is unverifiable without DNA. Germline V gene lookup returns CDR1 SQVTM and CDR2 ANQGSEA. CDR3 length: 13 amino acids. The CDR3 here is CSVAPTGIYEQYF.

V and J are TRBV3-1 and TRBJ2-4; absent DNA, TCRdb's TRBD2 call cannot be checked. CDR1 is LGHDT, CDR2 YNNKEL, per germline (reference sequence). The CDR3 covers 18 residues. The CDR3 loop is CASSQEGLAGGHKNIQYF.

The rearrangement links TRBV13 to TRBJ1-6; lacking DNA, the TRBD1 call made by TCRdb goes unchecked. The CDR3 has 17 residues. Germline V gene data show CDR1 as PRHDT and CDR2 as FYEKMQ (reference sequence). CDR3 in amino acids: CASSSDRDRSYNSPLHF.

The chain carries TRBV20-1 and TRBJ2-1; no DNA is available, so the TRBD2 call from TCRdb remains unchecked. This CDR3 contains 15 residues. Per germline, CDR1 DFQATT and CDR2 SNEGSKA (reference sequence). This CDR3 reads CSAASGRSSYNEQFF.

The rearrangement links TRBV7-2 to TRBJ2-1; TCRdb reports TRBD1, a call that lacks DNA to check it against. The CDR3 loop spans 14 amino acids. Looked up from germline, CDR1 is SGHTA and CDR2 is FQGNSA. This CDR3 is CASSTWTGGDEQFF. The full variable domain, rest sourced from reference TRBV7-2 and TRBJ2-1, is GAGVSQSPSNKVTEKGKDVELRCDPISGHTALYWYRQSLGQGLEFLIYFQGNSAPDKSGLPSDRFSAERTGGSVSTLTIQRTQQEDSAVYLCASSTWTGGDEQFFGPGTRLTVL.

The chain couples TRBV29-1 to TRBJ2-3; TCRdb picks TRBD1, but there is no DNA to check that call. Germline loops: CDR1 SQVTM, CDR2 ANQGSEA. The CDR3 covers 13 residues. The chain's CDR3 is CSVGRGGRDTQYF.

The rearrangement links TRBV7-2 to TRBJ1-6; the TCRdb D gene call, TRBD1, has no DNA to confirm it. This CDR3 has 15 residues. Germline V gene sequence: CDR1 SGHTA, CDR2 FQGNSA. CDR3 sequence: CASSLHGQPNSPLHF.

The chain carries TRBV10-3 and TRBJ1-2. The CDR3 sequence is 12 residues long. In germline, CDR1 is ENHRY, CDR2 SYGVKD. The CDR3 here is CAISSRMDGYTF.

The chain is built from TRBV27 and TRBJ1-3; TCRdb names TRBD1, which stays unverified in the absence of DNA. Per the germline V gene, CDR1 is MNHEY and CDR2 is SMNVEV (reference sequence). CDR3 size: 15 residues. CDR3 region: CASSFGANSGNTIYF.

The CDR3: CATKRVQETQYF. This chain links TRBV2 with TRBJ2-5. This CDR3 has 12 amino acids. Germline V lookup: CDR1 SNHLY, CDR2 FYNNEI.

The chain couples TRBV2 to TRBJ1-5. The CDR3 covers 13 residues. CDR1 SNHLY and CDR2 FYNNEI come from the germline V gene. CDR3 residues: CASMVGSNQPQHF.

The V call is TRBV5-1, the J call TRBJ2-1; TCRdb calls TRBD1, which cannot be checked without DNA. The germline CDR1 and CDR2 sequences are SGHRS and YFSETQ. The CDR3 extends over 16 amino acids. This chain's CDR3 is CASSLAGTVSYNEQFF.

V gene TRBV10-3 combines with J gene TRBJ2-7; TCRdb proposes TRBD1, but this gene call is untestable without DNA. Germline CDR1 ENHRY, CDR2 SYGVKD. The CDR3 has 14 residues. CDR3 amino acids: CATLEGQGVDEQYF.

The chain recombines TRBV4-1 with TRBJ1-1. CDR1 is MGHRA and CDR2 is YSYEKL in the germline V gene. This CDR3 has 15 residues. This CDR3 reads CASSQDPQSNTEAFF.